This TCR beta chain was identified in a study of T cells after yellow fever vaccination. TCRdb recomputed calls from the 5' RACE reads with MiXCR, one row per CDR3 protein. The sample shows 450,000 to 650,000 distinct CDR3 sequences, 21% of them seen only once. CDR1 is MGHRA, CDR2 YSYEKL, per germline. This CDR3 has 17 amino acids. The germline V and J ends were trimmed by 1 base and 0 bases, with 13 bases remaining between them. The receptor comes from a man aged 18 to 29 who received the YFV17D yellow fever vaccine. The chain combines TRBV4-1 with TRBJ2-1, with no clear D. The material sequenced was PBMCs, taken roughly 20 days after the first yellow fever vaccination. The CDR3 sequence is CASSQVALSSSYNEQFF. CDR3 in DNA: TGCGCCAGCAGCCAAGTTGCTCTATCGAGCTCCTACAATGAGCAGTTCTTC.